This T cell receptor beta chain originates from a study of blood T cell repertoires in COVID-19. Turning to the study itself: Acute and convalescent COVID-19 specimens originated in the United States, Italy and Spain.

Authors' processing steps: Counts of nucleated cells, estimated from reference gene primer amplification, were obtained. The protocol was immunoSEQ multiplex PCR, while the TCRdb copy is restricted to in-frame clones and leaves out a portion. D and trimming were read from the DNA, whereas the V and J calls and clone size are those reported in that table. The profile shows fewer than 110,000 clones, around 90% of them singletons. Sequencing was done on a sample of peripheral blood. The receptor's source is a woman aged 25 to 39 with acute or convalescent COVID-19.

The CDR3 sequence is CASRGTSGSNEQFF. For the CDR3, the DNA is TGCGCCAGCCGCGGGACTAGCGGGAGCAATGAGCAGTTCTTC. The J gene is TRBJ2-1, the V gene TRBV5-1, with 14 bases that match TRBD2. Trimming took 7 bases from V and 6 from J; bases not matched to a gene: 3. The CDR3 is made up of 14 amino acids. Germline V gene data show CDR1 as SGHRS and CDR2 as YFSETQ.